This TCR beta chain was captured in a study of shared clonotypes between healthy human individuals. Measured with immunoSEQ multiplex PCR; TCRdb has only the in-frame clones, and not every one. Among about 1 million clones listed, about 80% were seen once. The CDR3 is 14 amino acids. V was pared by 4 bases and J by 6 bases, with 0 bases of the junction left unmatched. Germline CDR1 reads ENHRY; CDR2 reads SYGVKD. Specimen: memory CD4+ T cells sorted from blood. The subset was: CD45RA-negative fraction. The J gene is TRBJ2-4, the V gene TRBV10-3, with 13 bases fitting TRBD2. The TCR comes from a young man in good health. CDR3 residues: CAISGTSGGNIQYF. The CDR3 region has the DNA TGTGCCATCAGTGGGACTAGCGGGGGAAACATTCAGTACTTC.